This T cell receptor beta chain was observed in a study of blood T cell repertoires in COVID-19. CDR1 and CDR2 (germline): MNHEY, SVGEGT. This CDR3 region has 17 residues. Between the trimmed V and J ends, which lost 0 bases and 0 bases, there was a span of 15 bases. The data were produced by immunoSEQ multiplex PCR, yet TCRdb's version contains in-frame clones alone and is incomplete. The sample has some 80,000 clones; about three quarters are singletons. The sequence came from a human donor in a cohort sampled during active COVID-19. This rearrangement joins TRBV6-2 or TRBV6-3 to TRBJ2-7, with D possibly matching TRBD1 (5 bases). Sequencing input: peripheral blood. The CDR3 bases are TGTGCCAGCAGTTACTCTTGGGGCGTTAGGAGCTCCTACGAGCAGTACTTC. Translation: CASSYSWGVRSSYEQYF.